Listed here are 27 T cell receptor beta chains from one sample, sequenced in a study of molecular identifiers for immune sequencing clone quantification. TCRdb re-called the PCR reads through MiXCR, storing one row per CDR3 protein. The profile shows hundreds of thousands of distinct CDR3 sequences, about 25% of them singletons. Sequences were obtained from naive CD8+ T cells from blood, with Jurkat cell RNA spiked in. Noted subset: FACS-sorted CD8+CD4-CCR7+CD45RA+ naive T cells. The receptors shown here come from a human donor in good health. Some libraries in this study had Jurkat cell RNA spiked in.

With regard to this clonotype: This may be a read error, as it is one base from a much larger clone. CDR3 sequence: CASLKRETNGELFF. CDR3 sequence (DNA): TGTGCCAGCTTGAAGCGGGAGACCAACGGGGAGCTGTTTTTT. The chain joins TRBV21-1 to TRBJ2-2; TRBD2 reflects the table's D call only, with no check against the DNA. TRBV21-1 counts as a pseudogene. This CDR3 is built from 14 residues.

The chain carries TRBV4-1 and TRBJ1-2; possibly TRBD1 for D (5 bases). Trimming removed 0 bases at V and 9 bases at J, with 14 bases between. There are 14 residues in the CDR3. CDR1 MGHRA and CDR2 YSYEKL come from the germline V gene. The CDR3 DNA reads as TGCGCCAGCAGCCAAGACCGCTCTGGGGCGAGCTACACCTTC. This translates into CASSQDRSGASYTF.

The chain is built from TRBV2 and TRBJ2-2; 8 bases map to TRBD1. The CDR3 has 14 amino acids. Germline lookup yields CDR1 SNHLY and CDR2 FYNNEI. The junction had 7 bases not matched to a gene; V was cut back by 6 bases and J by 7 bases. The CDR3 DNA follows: TGTGCCAGCAGAGGCACAGGGGGTAACGGGGAGCTGTTTTTT. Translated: CASRGTGGNGELFF.

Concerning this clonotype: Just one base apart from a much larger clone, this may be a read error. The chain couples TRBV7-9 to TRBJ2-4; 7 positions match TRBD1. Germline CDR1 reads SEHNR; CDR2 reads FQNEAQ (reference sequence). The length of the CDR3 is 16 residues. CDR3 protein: CASSAPTGVAKDIQYF. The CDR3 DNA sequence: TGTGCCAGCAGCGCGCCAACAGGGGTAGCCAAAGACATTCAGTACTTC.

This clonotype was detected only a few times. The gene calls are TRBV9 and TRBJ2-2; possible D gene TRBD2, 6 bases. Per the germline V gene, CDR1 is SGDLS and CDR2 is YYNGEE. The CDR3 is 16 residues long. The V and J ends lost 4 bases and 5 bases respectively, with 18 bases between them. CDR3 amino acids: CASSPLGGVGTGELFF. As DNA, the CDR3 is TGTGCCAGCAGCCCCCTGGGCGGGGTGGGGACCGGGGAGCTGTTTTTT.

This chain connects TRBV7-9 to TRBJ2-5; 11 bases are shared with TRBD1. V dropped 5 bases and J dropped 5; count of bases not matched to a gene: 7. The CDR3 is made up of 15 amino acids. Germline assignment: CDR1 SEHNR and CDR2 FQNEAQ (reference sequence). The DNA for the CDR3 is TGTGCCAGCAGCCCCTCGGACAGGGGGCAGGAGACCCAGTACTTC. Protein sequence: CASSPSDRGQETQYF.

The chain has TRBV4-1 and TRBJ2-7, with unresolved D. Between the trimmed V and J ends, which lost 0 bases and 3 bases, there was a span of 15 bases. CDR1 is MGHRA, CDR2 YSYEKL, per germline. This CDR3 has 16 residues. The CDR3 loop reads CASSQDAVGYYYEQYF. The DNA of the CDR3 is TGCGCCAGCAGCCAAGATGCCGTGGGATACTACTACGAGCAGTACTTC.

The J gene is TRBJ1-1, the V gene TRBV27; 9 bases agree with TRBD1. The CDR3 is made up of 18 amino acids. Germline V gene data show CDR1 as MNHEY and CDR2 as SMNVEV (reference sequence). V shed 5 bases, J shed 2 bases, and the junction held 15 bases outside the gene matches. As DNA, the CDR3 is TGTGCCAGCAGTAACCCGGCGAGGAGACAGGGGGTTAACACTGAAGCTTTCTTT. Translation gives CASSNPARRQGVNTEAFF.

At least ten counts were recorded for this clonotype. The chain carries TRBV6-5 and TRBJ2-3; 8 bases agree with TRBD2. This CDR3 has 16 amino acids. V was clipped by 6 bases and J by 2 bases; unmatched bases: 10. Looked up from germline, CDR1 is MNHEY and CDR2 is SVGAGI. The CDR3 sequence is CASSPEAGANTDTQYF. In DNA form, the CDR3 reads TGTGCCAGCAGCCCCGAAGCGGGGGCTAACACAGATACGCAGTATTTT.

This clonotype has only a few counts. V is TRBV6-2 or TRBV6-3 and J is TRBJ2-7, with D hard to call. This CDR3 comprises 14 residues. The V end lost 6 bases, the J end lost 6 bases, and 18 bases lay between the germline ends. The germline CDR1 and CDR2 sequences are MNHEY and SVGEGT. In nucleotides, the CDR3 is TGTGCCAGCAGCTCTCCAGACTCCTGGGCCGAGCAGTACTTC. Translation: CASSSPDSWAEQYF.

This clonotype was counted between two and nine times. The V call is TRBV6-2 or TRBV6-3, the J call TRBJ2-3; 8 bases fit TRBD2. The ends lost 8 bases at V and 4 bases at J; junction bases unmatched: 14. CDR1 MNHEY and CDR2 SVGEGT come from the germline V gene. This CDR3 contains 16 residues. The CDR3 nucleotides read TGTGCCAGCCGGCCAATAACGGGGGGGGCCCCAGATACGCAGTATTTT. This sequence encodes CASRPITGGAPDTQYF.

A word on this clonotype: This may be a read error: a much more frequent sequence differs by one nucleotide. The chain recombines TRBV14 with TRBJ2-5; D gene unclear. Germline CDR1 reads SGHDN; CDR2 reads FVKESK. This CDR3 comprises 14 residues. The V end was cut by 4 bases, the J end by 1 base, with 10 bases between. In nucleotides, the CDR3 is TGTGCCAGCAGCCGAGATTGGGGCCAAGAGACCCAGTACTTC. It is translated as CASSRDWGQETQYF.

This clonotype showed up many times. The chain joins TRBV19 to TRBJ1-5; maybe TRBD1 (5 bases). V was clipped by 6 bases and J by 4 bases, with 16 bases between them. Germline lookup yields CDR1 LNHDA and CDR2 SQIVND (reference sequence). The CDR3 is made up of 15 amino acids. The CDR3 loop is CASSLGAGHNQPQHF. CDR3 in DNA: TGTGCCAGTAGCCTCGGGGCAGGCCATAATCAGCCCCAGCATTTT.

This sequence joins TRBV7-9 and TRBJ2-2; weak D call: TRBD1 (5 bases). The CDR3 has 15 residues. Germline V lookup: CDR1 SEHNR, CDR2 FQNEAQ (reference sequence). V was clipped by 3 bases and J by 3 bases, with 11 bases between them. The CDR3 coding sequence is TGTGCCAGCAGCTTGTCCCAGGGCTACACCGGGGAGCTGTTTTTT. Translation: CASSLSQGYTGELFF. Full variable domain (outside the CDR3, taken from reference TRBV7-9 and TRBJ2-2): DTGVSQNPRHKITKRGQNVTFRCDPISEHNRLYWYRQTLGQGPEFLTYFQNEAQLEKSRLLSDRFSAERPKGSFSTLEIQRTEQGDSAMYLCASSLSQGYTGELFFGEGSRLTVL.

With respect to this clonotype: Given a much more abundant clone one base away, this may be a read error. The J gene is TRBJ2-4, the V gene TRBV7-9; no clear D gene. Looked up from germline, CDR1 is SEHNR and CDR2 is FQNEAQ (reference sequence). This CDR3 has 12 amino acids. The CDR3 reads CASSYYLHPPDF. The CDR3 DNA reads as TGTGCCAGCAGCTACTATCTTCACCCCCCGGACTTC.

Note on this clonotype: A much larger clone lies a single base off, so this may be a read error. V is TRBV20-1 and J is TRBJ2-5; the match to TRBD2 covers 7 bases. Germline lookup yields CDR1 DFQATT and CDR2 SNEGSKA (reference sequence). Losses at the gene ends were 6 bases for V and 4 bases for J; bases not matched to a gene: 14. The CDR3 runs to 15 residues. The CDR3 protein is CSAYYGRFGVETQYF. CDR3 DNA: TGCAGTGCATACTACGGGAGGTTTGGGGTAGAGACCCAGTACTTC.

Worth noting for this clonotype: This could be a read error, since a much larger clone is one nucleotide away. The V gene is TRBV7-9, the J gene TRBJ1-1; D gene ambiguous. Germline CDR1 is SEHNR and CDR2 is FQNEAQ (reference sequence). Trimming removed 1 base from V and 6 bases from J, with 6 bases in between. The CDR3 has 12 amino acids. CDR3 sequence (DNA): TGTGCCAGCAGCTTAGGACACGCTGAAGCTTTCTTT. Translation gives CASSLGHAEAFF.

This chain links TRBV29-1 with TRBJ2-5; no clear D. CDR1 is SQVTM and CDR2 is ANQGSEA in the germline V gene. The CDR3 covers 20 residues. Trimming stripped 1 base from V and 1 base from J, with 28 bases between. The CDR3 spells CSVEVGRRRPTLLFQETQYF. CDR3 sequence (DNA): TGCAGCGTTGAAGTGGGTAGGCGGCGACCTACTCTTCTTTTCCAAGAGACCCAGTACTTC. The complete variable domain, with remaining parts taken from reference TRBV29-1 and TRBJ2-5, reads SAVISQKPSRDICQRGTSLTIQCQVDSQVTMMFWYRQQPGQSLTLIATANQGSEATYESGFVIDKFPISRPNLTFSTLTVSNMSPEDSSIYLCSVEVGRRRPTLLFQETQYFGPGTRLLVL.

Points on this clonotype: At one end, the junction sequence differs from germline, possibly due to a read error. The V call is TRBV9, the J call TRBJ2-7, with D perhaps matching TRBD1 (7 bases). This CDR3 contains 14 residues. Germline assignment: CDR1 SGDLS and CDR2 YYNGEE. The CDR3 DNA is TGTGCCAACAGCGTAGGACAGGACTACTACGAGCAGTACTTC. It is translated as CANSVGQDYYEQYF.

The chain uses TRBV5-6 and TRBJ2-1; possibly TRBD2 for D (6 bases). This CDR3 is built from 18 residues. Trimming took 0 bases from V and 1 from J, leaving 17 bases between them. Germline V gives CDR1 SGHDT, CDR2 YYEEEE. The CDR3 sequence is CASSLGSGRTTSYNEQFF. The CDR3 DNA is TGTGCCAGCAGCTTGGGTAGCGGCCGAACTACATCCTACAATGAGCAGTTCTTC.

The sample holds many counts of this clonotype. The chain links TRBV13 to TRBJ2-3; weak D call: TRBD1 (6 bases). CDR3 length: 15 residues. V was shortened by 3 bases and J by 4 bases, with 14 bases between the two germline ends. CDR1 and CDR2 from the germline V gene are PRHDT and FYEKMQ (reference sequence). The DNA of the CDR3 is TGTGCCAGCAGCTTGTCCCCCAGGGGCGCAGATACGCAGTATTTT. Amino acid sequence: CASSLSPRGADTQYF.

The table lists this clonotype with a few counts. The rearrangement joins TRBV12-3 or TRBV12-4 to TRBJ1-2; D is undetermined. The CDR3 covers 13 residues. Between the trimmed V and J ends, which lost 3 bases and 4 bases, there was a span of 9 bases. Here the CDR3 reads CASSFRKLYGYTF. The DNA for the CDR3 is TGTGCCAGCAGTTTCAGAAAACTCTATGGCTACACCTTC.

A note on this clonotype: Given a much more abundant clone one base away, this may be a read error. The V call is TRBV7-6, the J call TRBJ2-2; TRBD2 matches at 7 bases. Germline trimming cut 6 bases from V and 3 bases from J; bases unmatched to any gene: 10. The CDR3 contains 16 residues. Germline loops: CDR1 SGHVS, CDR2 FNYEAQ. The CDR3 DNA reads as TGTGCCAGCAGTCCTACTGGCGGGAGTTACACCGGGGAGCTGTTTTTT. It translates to CASSPTGGSYTGELFF.

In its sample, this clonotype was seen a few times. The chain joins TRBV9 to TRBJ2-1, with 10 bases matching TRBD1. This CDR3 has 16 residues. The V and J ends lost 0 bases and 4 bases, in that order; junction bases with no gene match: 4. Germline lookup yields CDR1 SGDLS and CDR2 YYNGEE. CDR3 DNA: TGTGCCAGCAGCGTAGATGTGGGACAGGGGTACAATGAGCAGTTCTTC. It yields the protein CASSVDVGQGYNEQFF.

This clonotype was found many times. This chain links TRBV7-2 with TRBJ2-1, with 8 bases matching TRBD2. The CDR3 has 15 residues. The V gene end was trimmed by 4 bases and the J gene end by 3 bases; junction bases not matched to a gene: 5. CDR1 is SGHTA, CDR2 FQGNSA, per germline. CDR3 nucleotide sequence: TGTGCCAGCAGCTCCCTGAGCGGGGGCTACAATGAGCAGTTCTTC. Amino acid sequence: CASSSLSGGYNEQFF.

CDR3 residues: CASSRDAEKLFF. CDR3 DNA sequence: TGTGCCAGCAGCCGGGACGCAGAAAAACTGTTTTTT. The chain couples TRBV12-3 or TRBV12-4 to TRBJ1-4; tentatively, D is TRBD1 (5 bases). Trimming pared 6 bases from V and 8 bases from J, leaving 10 bases between. This CDR3 contains 12 residues.

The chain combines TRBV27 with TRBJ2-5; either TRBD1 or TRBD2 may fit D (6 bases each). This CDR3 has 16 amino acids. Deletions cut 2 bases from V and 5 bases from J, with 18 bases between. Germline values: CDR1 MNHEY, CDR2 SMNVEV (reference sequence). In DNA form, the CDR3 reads TGTGCCAGCAGTTTAAGGGACTTGGGGGCCTCGGAGACCCAGTACTTC. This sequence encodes CASSLRDLGASETQYF.